A selection of T cell receptor beta chains follows, all from one sample in a study of long-term antiretroviral therapy in people with HIV. Repertoires were generated with immunoSEQ multiplex PCR, while TCRdb's copy carries only in-frame clones and drops some. The top ten clones hold roughly 15% of a sample with about 17,000 clones, under 85% of them seen once. The sequencing here drew on unsorted PBMCs, taken less than 2.2 years before starting antiretroviral therapy. All receptors derive from a man aged 25-40 years with HIV. The CDR3 runs from the conserved cysteine through the conserved F or W. The order of the fields is V gene, J gene, D gene, clone size, CDR3 DNA, CDR3 protein. A D gene is named only where the DNA matches it firmly. The listing skips clone size in some rows; elsewhere it reads once, few, many or a size class.

V: TRBV28; J: TRBJ1-2; D: NA; size: once; DNA: TGTGCCAGCACTAGCCTCCGGGGGAAGCCTAACTATGGCTACACCTTC; CDR3: CASTSLRGKPNYGYTF
V: TRBV7-9; J: TRBJ2-7; D: TRBD1; size: few; DNA: TGTGCCAGCAGCTTAAGGCAGGGGGTCGACGAGCAGTACTTC; CDR3: CASSLRQGVDEQYF
V: TRBV7-6; J: TRBJ1-3; D: NA; size: NA; DNA: TGTGCCAGCAGTCTTCAGACAGGCGGCCCAGGAAACACCATATATTTT; CDR3: CASSLQTGGPGNTIYF
V: TRBV29-1; J: TRBJ2-3; D: NA; size: NA; DNA: TGCAGCGTTGACCCGAACACAGATACGCAGTATTTT; CDR3: CSVDPNTDTQYF
V: TRBV7-9; J: TRBJ2-2; D: TRBD1; size: NA; DNA: TGTGCCAGCAGCTTACGTGGACAGGCGCCGAACACCGGGGAGCTGTTTTTT; CDR3: CASSLRGQAPNTGELFF
V: TRBV6-5; J: TRBJ2-1; D: TRBD1; size: NA; DNA: TGTGCCACCTGGGGACAGGGTGGGAATGAGCAGTTCTTC; CDR3: CATWGQGGNEQFF
V: TRBV28; J: TRBJ1-1; D: NA; size: NA; DNA: TGTGCCAGCAGTTTACTCGGGGTCCCGAACACTGAAGCTTTCTTT; CDR3: CASSLLGVPNTEAFF
V: TRBV5-1; J: TRBJ2-5; D: NA; size: once; DNA: TGCGCCAGCAGCTTGATTGGGGGGGCTGTCCAAGAGACCCAGTACTTC; CDR3: CASSLIGGAVQETQYF
V: TRBV4-3; J: TRBJ1-3; D: NA; size: NA; DNA: TGCGCCAGCAGCCAAGGGGTTAGCGGTACGTTTGGAAACACCATATATTTT; CDR3: CASSQGVSGTFGNTIYF
V: TRBV7-2; J: TRBJ2-1; D: NA; size: NA; DNA: TGTGCCAGCAGCTCCCCCTCGACAGGAGGGATTAACAATGAGCAGTTCTTC; CDR3: CASSSPSTGGINNEQFF
V: TRBV4-2; J: TRBJ1-2; D: TRBD1; size: NA; DNA: TGTGCCAGCAGCCACGAGGGACAGGGTGTTGGCTACACCTTC; CDR3: CASSHEGQGVGYTF
V: TRBV30; J: TRBJ1-6; D: NA; size: NA; DNA: TGTGCCTGGAAGTCCCTCAATTCACCCCTCCACTTT; CDR3: CAWKSLNSPLHF
V: TRBV18; J: TRBJ1-5; D: NA; size: once; DNA: TGTGCCAGCTCACCAGGAGGGCCGAATCAGCCCCAGCATTTT; CDR3: CASSPGGPNQPQHF
V: TRBV30; J: TRBJ2-3; D: NA; size: NA; DNA: TGTGCCTGGAGTGACGACAGAATTCCTTCTAGCACAGATACGCAGTATTTT; CDR3: CAWSDDRIPSSTDTQYF
V: TRBV2; J: TRBJ2-1; D: TRBD2; size: NA; DNA: TGTGCCAGCACCAAAGGGGAGGGGATTATCTCCTACAATGAGCAGTTCTTC; CDR3: CASTKGEGIISYNEQFF
V: TRBV7-8; J: TRBJ2-4; D: TRBD1; size: NA; DNA: TGTGCCAGCAGCTTAACGGGACAGGGAATAAGCATTCAGTACTTC; CDR3: CASSLTGQGISIQYF
V: TRBV29-1; J: TRBJ1-4; D: NA; size: NA; DNA: TGCAGCGCCTCCGGGTCGCCGGAAAAACTGTTTTTT; CDR3: CSASGSPEKLFF
V: TRBV12-5; J: TRBJ2-3; D: NA; size: NA; DNA: TGTGCTAGTGGGGAGAGACTACTCACAGATACGCAGTATTTT; CDR3: CASGERLLTDTQYF
V: TRBV7-8; J: TRBJ2-2; D: NA; size: once; DNA: TGTGCCAGCAGCTTAGTCGGTAGCGTCACCGGGGAGCTGTTTTTT; CDR3: CASSLVGSVTGELFF
V: TRBV7-6; J: TRBJ2-7; D: NA; size: NA; DNA: TGTGCCAGCAGCGTCAGCGGGTCTTTCTCCTACGAGCAGTACTTC; CDR3: CASSVSGSFSYEQYF
V: TRBV10-3; J: TRBJ2-3; D: NA; size: NA; DNA: TGTGCCGCTAAAGAGAGCACAGATACGCAGTATTTT; CDR3: CAAKESTDTQYF
V: TRBV5-3; J: TRBJ1-5; D: TRBD1; size: once; DNA: TGTGCCAGAAGCCTGACGGTGGAGACAGGGGGTAATCAGCCCCAGCATTTT; CDR3: CARSLTVETGGNQPQHF
V: TRBV28; J: TRBJ2-7; D: NA; size: NA; DNA: TGTGCCAGCAGTTTACAGAACTACGAGCAGTACTTC; CDR3: CASSLQNYEQYF
V: TRBV4-1; J: TRBJ2-7; D: TRBD1; size: NA; DNA: TGCGCCAGCAGCCAAGTTGGGACAGGATCCTCCTACGAGCAGTACTTC; CDR3: CASSQVGTGSSYEQYF
V: TRBV21-1; J: TRBJ2-3; D: NA; size: NA; DNA: TGTGCCAGCAGCGGGGGACTAGCGTTTACTAGCACAGATACGCAGTATTTT; CDR3: CASSGGLAFTSTDTQYF
V: TRBV2; J: TRBJ1-5; D: TRBD1; size: few; DNA: TGTGCCAGCAGAGACCGGACAGGGGGCCGTTCGCAGCCCCAGCATTTT; CDR3: CASRDRTGGRSQPQHF
V: TRBV18; J: TRBJ1-2; D: NA; size: NA; DNA: TGTGCCAGCTCACCTGGGGGAAACTATGGCTACACCTTC; CDR3: CASSPGGNYGYTF
V: TRBV5-1; J: TRBJ2-7; D: NA; size: NA; DNA: TGCGCCAGCAGCTTGGCCCTGGGGTCCGGGTACGAGCAGTACTTC; CDR3: CASSLALGSGYEQYF
V: TRBV6-5; J: TRBJ1-1; D: NA; size: NA; DNA: TGTGCCAGCAGTGATCGCCGAGGCACTGAAGCTTTCTTT; CDR3: CASSDRRGTEAFF
V: TRBV7-9; J: TRBJ2-7; D: TRBD1; size: NA; DNA: TGTGCCAGCAGCTCCCCCCGGACAGGTACCTCCTACGAGCAGTACTTC; CDR3: CASSSPRTGTSYEQYF
V: TRBV28; J: TRBJ2-1; D: NA; size: NA; DNA: TGTGCCAGCAGTTTATCCCTCCGCACGTACAATGAGCAGTTCTTC; CDR3: CASSLSLRTYNEQFF
V: TRBV2; J: TRBJ2-3; D: TRBD1; size: NA; DNA: TGTGCCAGCAGTGAATATGGGGGACAGGTATGGAATACGCAGTATTTT; CDR3: CASSEYGGQVWNTQYF
V: TRBV6-6; J: TRBJ1-5; D: NA; size: NA; DNA: TGTGCCAGCAGTTACGGGCCCCAGCATTTT; CDR3: CASSYGPQHF
V: TRBV11-2; J: TRBJ2-5; D: TRBD2; size: NA; DNA: TGTGCCACTAAGAGAAGCGGGAACCAAGAGACCCAGTACTTC; CDR3: CATKRSGNQETQYF
V: TRBV11-2; J: TRBJ2-1; D: NA; size: NA; DNA: TGTGCCAGCAGCTTTGGTCTAGCTTTATCCAACAATGAGCAGTTCTTC; CDR3: CASSFGLALSNNEQFF
V: TRBV29-1; J: TRBJ2-7; D: TRBD1; size: NA; DNA: TGCAGCGTTAAAGGACAGGGGATCGGGGAGCAGTACTTC; CDR3: CSVKGQGIGEQYF
V: TRBV18; J: TRBJ1-3; D: NA; size: NA; DNA: TGTGCCAGCTCACCACCCCGGACAGTTGCTGGAAACACCATATATTTT; CDR3: CASSPPRTVAGNTIYF
V: TRBV7-9; J: TRBJ2-3; D: NA; size: NA; DNA: TGTGCCAGCAGCTTAGGTGGGGGGGACAGAGCAGATACGCAGTATTTT; CDR3: CASSLGGGDRADTQYF
V: TRBV5-1; J: TRBJ2-1; D: TRBD1; size: NA; DNA: TGCGCCAGCAGCTTGGTCCAGGGGGCAAGCAATGAGCAGTTCTTC; CDR3: CASSLVQGASNEQFF
V: TRBV5-4; J: TRBJ1-1; D: NA; size: medium-sized; DNA: TGTGCCAGCAGCTTGTGGCAGGCCCCTGAAGCTTTCTTT; CDR3: CASSLWQAPEAFF
V: TRBV4-1; J: TRBJ2-7; D: NA; size: large; DNA: TGCGCCAGCAGCCAAGGAACAACCTACGAGCAGTACTTC; CDR3: CASSQGTTYEQYF
V: TRBV5-5; J: TRBJ2-7; D: NA; size: NA; DNA: TGTGCCAGCAGCACAGGGAACAACGAGCAGTACTTC; CDR3: CASSTGNNEQYF
V: TRBV6-5; J: TRBJ2-1; D: TRBD2; size: NA; DNA: TGTGCCAGCAGTTATCGGGGACTAACCTACAATGAGCAGTTCTTC; CDR3: CASSYRGLTYNEQFF
V: TRBV20-1; J: TRBJ2-7; D: NA; size: NA; DNA: TGCAGTGCTACCGGCGGGGAGCAGTACTTC; CDR3: CSATGGEQYF
V: TRBV5-8; J: TRBJ1-6; D: TRBD1; size: NA; DNA: TGTGCCAGCAGCAGGACAGGGGAAGTCTCTAATTCACCCCTCCACTTT; CDR3: CASSRTGEVSNSPLHF
V: TRBV30; J: TRBJ2-1; D: NA; size: NA; DNA: TGTGCCTGGAGTGGACGGGCCTACAATGAGCAGTTCTTC; CDR3: CAWSGRAYNEQFF
V: TRBV10-2; J: TRBJ1-1; D: NA; size: few; DNA: TGCGCCAGCAGTGAGTCGTACAGCGGGACTGAAGCTTTCTTT; CDR3: CASSESYSGTEAFF
V: TRBV4-1; J: TRBJ2-7; D: TRBD1; size: NA; DNA: TGCGCCAGCAGCCACCTAGGGACAGGGATCCACGAGCAGTACTTC; CDR3: CASSHLGTGIHEQYF
V: TRBV10-2; J: TRBJ1-2; D: NA; size: NA; DNA: TGCGCCAGCAGTGAGGACCTAGGACGGGGCTACACCTTC; CDR3: CASSEDLGRGYTF
V: TRBV6-4; J: TRBJ2-2; D: NA; size: NA; DNA: TGTGCCAGCAGTGACTCGGGCACCGGGGAGCTGTTTTTT; CDR3: CASSDSGTGELFF
V: TRBV10-2; J: TRBJ2-1; D: NA; size: NA; DNA: TGCGCCAGCAGAGCGGGTGGGGGCGGGGAGCAGTTCTTC; CDR3: CASRAGGGGEQFF
V: TRBV9; J: TRBJ2-2; D: NA; size: NA; DNA: TGTGCCAGCAGCGCCCAAGGTTCCGCGAACACCGGGGAGCTGTTTTTT; CDR3: CASSAQGSANTGELFF
V: TRBV7-9; J: TRBJ2-1; D: TRBD2; size: NA; DNA: TGTGCCAGCAGCTTCACTAGCGGGAGTACCCAAGAGCAGTTCTTC; CDR3: CASSFTSGSTQEQFF
V: TRBV4-2; J: TRBJ2-3; D: NA; size: NA; DNA: TGTGCCAGCAGCCAAGGCGGGATGATGGATACGCAGTATTTT; CDR3: CASSQGGMMDTQYF
V: TRBV11-1; J: TRBJ2-7; D: NA; size: NA; DNA: TGTGCCAGCAGCCCGGACCCGGCCGTCGGGCAGTACTTC; CDR3: CASSPDPAVGQYF
V: TRBV2; J: TRBJ1-4; D: NA; size: NA; DNA: TGTGCCAGCGGAGGGGGACGGAGTAATGAAAAACTGTTTTTT; CDR3: CASGGGRSNEKLFF
V: TRBV7-6; J: TRBJ1-4; D: NA; size: NA; DNA: TGTGCCAGCAGCCGGGGGCGCACATCGTCTAATGAAAAACTGTTTTTT; CDR3: CASSRGRTSSNEKLFF
V: TRBV14; J: TRBJ2-3; D: NA; size: NA; DNA: TGTGCCAGCAGCCAAGGACCACACACAGATACGCAGTATTTT; CDR3: CASSQGPHTDTQYF
V: TRBV18; J: TRBJ1-1; D: NA; size: NA; DNA: TGTGCCAGCTCACCGGTCGGGGGGCTGGCTGAAGCTTTCTTT; CDR3: CASSPVGGLAEAFF